This TCR beta chain originates from a study of T-cell memory formation after mild COVID-19. MiXCR, run by TCRdb on the 5' RACE reads, gives a single entry per CDR3 protein. The table includes roughly 350,000 distinct CDR3 sequences, 21% detected once. Germline V gene lookup returns CDR1 SGDLS and CDR2 YYNGEE. V shed 1 base, J shed 0 bases, and the junction held 4 bases outside the gene matches. The length of the CDR3 is 16 residues. The gene calls are TRBV9 and TRBJ2-1; 7 bases align to TRBD2. The sample consisted of PBMCs or a T cell subset sorted from them (not recorded which). The TCR originated in an adult woman who had mild COVID-19 (a few samples of this study predate the infection). Cell type and time point are not known. CDR3 amino acids: CASSVSGVVSYNEQFF. The CDR3 DNA reads TGTGCCAGCAGCGTAAGCGGGGTTGTCTCCTACAATGAGCAGTTCTTC.